One and the same sample provided the 16 T cell receptor beta chains below, sequenced in a study of cytomegalovirus exposure and HLA in healthy donors. A multiplex PCR was run with 60 Vbeta primers and 13 Jbeta primers. Data came from immunoSEQ multiplex PCR; TCRdb stores just in-frame clones and leaves some out. The repertoire holds approximately 120,000 clones, with less than 80% as singletons. The sample taken for sequencing was PBMCs. These TCRs come from a man between 25 and 39 years old in good health and CMV-seronegative.

V gene TRBV2 combines with J gene TRBJ1-5; the D gene is possibly TRBD1 (5 bases). The CDR3 is 13 residues long. Germline V lookup: CDR1 SNHLY, CDR2 FYNNEI. The V end lost 3 bases, the J end lost 9 bases, and 12 bases lay between the germline ends. The CDR3 DNA reads TGTGCCAGCAGTGAGGCAGGGTTGCGGCCCCAGCATTTT. Protein sequence: CASSEAGLRPQHF.

This clone was counted between two and nine times. The rearrangement joins TRBV5-4 to TRBJ1-4, with TRBD1 matching 8 bases. In germline, CDR1 is SGHNT, CDR2 YYREEE (reference sequence). V shed 2 bases and J 7 bases; nucleotides not matched to a gene: 4. The CDR3 contains 14 residues. The CDR3 DNA reads TGTGCCAGCAGCTTTGACAGGGGTAGTGAAAAACTGTTTTTT. It translates to CASSFDRGSEKLFF.

This chain connects TRBV27 to TRBJ2-1, with 11 bases fitting TRBD1. Germline V lookup: CDR1 MNHEY, CDR2 SMNVEV (reference sequence). The CDR3 covers 14 residues. V shed 3 bases, J shed 9 bases, and the junction held 4 bases outside the gene matches. The CDR3 DNA sequence: TGTGCCAGCAGTTTCGGGACAGGGGGAAGTGAGCAGTTCTTC. As protein: CASSFGTGGSEQFF.

The CDR3 reads CASSDSMGSGGAEQFF. CDR3 in DNA: TGTGCCAGCAGTGACTCGATGGGTAGCGGGGGAGCTGAGCAGTTCTTC. The chain recombines TRBV6-4 with TRBJ2-1; 9 positions agree with TRBD2. The CDR3 is 16 residues long. The V gene's germline CDR1 is MRHNA and CDR2 SNTAGT. The junction had 9 bases not matched to a gene; V was cut back by 0 bases and J by 9 bases.

This clone was counted between two and nine times. The rearrangement links TRBV4-3 to TRBJ1-6, with 8 nucleotides matching TRBD1. CDR3 length: 20 amino acids. The germline gives CDR1 LGHNA, CDR2 YSLEER. The ends lost 0 bases at V and 10 bases at J; junction bases unmatched: 20. CDR3 protein: CASSQELNSLGQETGSPLHF. CDR3 coding DNA: TGCGCCAGCAGCCAAGAATTGAATTCATTGGGACAGGAGACAGGCTCACCCCTCCACTTT.

The chain employs TRBV9 and TRBJ2-5, with D maybe TRBD1 (7 bases). The germline gives CDR1 SGDLS, CDR2 YYNGEE. V lost 1 base and J 10 bases, leaving 17 bases between the germline ends. CDR3 length equals 14 residues. The CDR3 here is CASSVRTGFGGQYF. As DNA, the CDR3 is TGTGCCAGCAGCGTAAGGACAGGCTTCGGGGGCCAGTACTTC.

The chain employs TRBV5-4 and TRBJ2-1, with D possibly TRBD1 on 6 matching bases. V lost 0 bases to trimming and J lost 0 bases, with 10 bases between them. Germline V gene sequence: CDR1 SGHNT, CDR2 YYREEE (reference sequence). CDR3 size: 16 residues. CDR3 nucleotides: TGTGCCAGCAGCTTGGGGAACAGGGTCTCCTACAATGAGCAGTTCTTC. As protein: CASSLGNRVSYNEQFF.

The chain uses TRBV4-2 and TRBJ2-2; perhaps TRBD2 as D (6 bases). Germline CDR1 is LGHNA and CDR2 is YNFKEQ. V was trimmed by 0 bases and J by 5 bases, leaving 10 bases between them. This CDR3 comprises 15 residues. DNA of the CDR3: TGTGCCAGCAGCCAAGAGGTCGGGGGAACCGGGGAGCTGTTTTTT. Translation: CASSQEVGGTGELFF.

Worth noting for this clone: A junction end diverges from the germline sequence, so it may reflect a read error. J is TRBJ1-2 and V is TRBV7-9; 10 bases fit TRBD1. Germline V lookup: CDR1 SEHNR, CDR2 FQNEAQ (reference sequence). The CDR3 has 16 amino acids. In DNA, the CDR3 is TGTTCCAGCAGCATACCCTCGGGACAGGGGACCTATGGCTACACCTTC. It is translated as CSSSIPSGQGTYGYTF.

In its sample, this clone was seen a few times. V gene TRBV7-3 combines with J gene TRBJ1-2, with no clear D. Germline V gives CDR1 SGHTA, CDR2 FQGTGA. The CDR3 spans 13 residues. V was cut by 10 bases and J by 8 bases, with 20 bases left in between. The CDR3 loop is CATPPWAQMGYTF. The CDR3 region has the DNA TGTGCCACCCCCCCTTGGGCGCAAATGGGCTACACCTTC.

The genes are TRBV10-1 and TRBJ1-5; 8 nucleotides line up with TRBD1. The CDR3 runs to 15 residues. Germline trimming cut 10 bases from V and 0 bases from J; bases unmatched to any gene: 8. The germline V gene has CDR1 WNHNN and CDR2 SYGVQD (reference sequence). The CDR3 loop reads CAKGTGAYSNQPQHF. Written as DNA, the CDR3 is TGCGCCAAAGGGACAGGAGCATATAGCAATCAGCCCCAGCATTTT.

The chain has TRBV2 and TRBJ2-7; 8 bases line up with TRBD1. The CDR3 runs 17 residues. The V gene's germline CDR1 is SNHLY and CDR2 FYNNEI. With 8 bases clipped from V and 4 bases from J, the junction kept 19 bases outside the gene matches. The CDR3 sequence: CASSQGQAFLGGYEQYF. The CDR3 DNA sequence: TGTGCCAGCTCTCAGGGACAGGCCTTCCTTGGCGGGTACGAGCAGTACTTC.

This rearrangement joins TRBV11-2 to TRBJ2-7; 11 bases fit TRBD1. The CDR3 totals 15 residues. Unmatched junction bases numbered 3, after V lost 5 bases and J lost 0 bases. The germline CDR1 and CDR2 sequences are SGHAT and FQNNGV. The CDR3 nucleotides are TGTGCCAGCAGCGGGGGGACAGGGGGCTCCTACGAGCAGTACTTC. Translating it yields CASSGGTGGSYEQYF.

The CDR3: CASSPIGEGIDTQYF. CDR3 in DNA: TGTGCCAGCAGCCCCATAGGGGAAGGAATAGATACGCAGTATTTT. The chain recombines TRBV28 with TRBJ2-3; D may be TRBD1 (5 bases). Per germline, CDR1 MDHEN and CDR2 SYDVKM. The CDR3 is 15 residues long. Trimming took off 6 bases at V and 5 bases at J, with 18 bases between the two ends.

This sequence joins TRBV6-5 and TRBJ2-7; a weak D match, TRBD1 (6 bases). Germline CDR1 MNHEY, CDR2 SVGAGI. This CDR3 spans 13 amino acids. Trimming cost V 5 bases and J 3 bases, with 11 bases left between them. CDR3 sequence (DNA): TGTGCCAGCAGTGTATCCAGGGGCTACGAGCAGTACTTC. It codes for CASSVSRGYEQYF.

The CDR3 loop reads CASSFSGTANQETQYF. The CDR3 coding sequence is TGTGCCAGCAGTTTTTCCGGGACAGCTAACCAAGAGACCCAGTACTTC. The V and J genes are TRBV28 and TRBJ2-5, with TRBD1 identical over 7 bases. Looked up from germline, CDR1 is MDHEN and CDR2 is SYDVKM. This CDR3 region has 16 residues. Trimming cost V 3 bases and J 0 bases; bases outside gene matches: 7.